This T cell receptor beta chain was sequenced in a study of control samples from healthy donors and cancer patients. Deletions cut 4 bases from V and 0 bases from J, with 13 bases between. The CDR3 totals 15 residues. Germline CDR1 is SGDLS and CDR2 is YYNGEE. Generated by immunoSEQ multiplex PCR, the TCRdb table keeps only in-frame clones and is missing some. The table lists 150,000 to 170,000 clones, 85% to 95% of them singletons. The source is a middle-aged man in good health. J is TRBJ1-2 and V is TRBV9; D might be TRBD1 (5 bases). Specimen: blood. The CDR3 nucleotides read TGTGCCAGCAGCCCGGAGGTGGGGGCTAACTATGGCTACACCTTC. Its protein is CASSPEVGANYGYTF.